The clone carrying this T cell receptor beta chain was counted a few times. Antigen specificity is unknown. The CDR3 length is 17 residues. The V segment lost 3 bases and the J segment 0 bases; nucleotides outside the gene matches: 8. In germline, CDR1 is SGHVS, CDR2 FNYEAQ. TCRdb re-derived calls from the 5' RACE reads in MiXCR, one entry per CDR3 protein. Of about 80,000 distinct CDR3 sequences listed, about 17% are singletons. This sample is part of a study of early T cells in non-severe SARS-CoV-2 infection. Study results and limitations: VDJdb matching favored anti-spike CD8 responses, missing private and CD4 specificities.

The sequence came from an adult who was a healthcare worker with PCR-confirmed SARS-CoV-2 infection or an uninfected control (not recorded which). The sample consisted of whole blood. The rearrangement links TRBV7-6 to TRBJ2-1; 7 nucleotides agree with TRBD2. The CDR3 nucleotides read TGTGCCAGCAGCTTGTTTGGCGGGGGTAGCTCCTACAATGAGCAGTTCTTC. This encodes CASSLFGGGSSYNEQFF.